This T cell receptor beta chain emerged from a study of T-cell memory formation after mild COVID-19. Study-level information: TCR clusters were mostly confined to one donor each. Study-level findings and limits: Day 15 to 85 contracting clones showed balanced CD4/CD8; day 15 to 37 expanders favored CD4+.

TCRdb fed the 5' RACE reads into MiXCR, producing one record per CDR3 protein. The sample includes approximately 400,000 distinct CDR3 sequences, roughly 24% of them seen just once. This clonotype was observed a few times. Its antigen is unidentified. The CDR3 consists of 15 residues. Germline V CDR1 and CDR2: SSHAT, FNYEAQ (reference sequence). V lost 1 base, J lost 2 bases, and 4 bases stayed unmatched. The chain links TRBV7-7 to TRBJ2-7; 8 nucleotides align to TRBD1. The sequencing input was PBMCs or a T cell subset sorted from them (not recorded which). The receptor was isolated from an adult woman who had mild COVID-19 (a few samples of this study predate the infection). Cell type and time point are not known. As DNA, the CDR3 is TGTGCCAGCAGCTTAGGGACAGGGCCCACCTACGAGCAGTACTTC. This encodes CASSLGTGPTYEQYF.